The 32 T cell receptor beta chains below all came from one sample that was sequenced in a study of metastatic and nonmetastatic thyroid tumors. TCRdb reassembled clones from the PCR reads with MiXCR. The data hold about 40,000 clones, with around a sixth observed a single time. All patients were treatment-naive before thyroid surgery. The sample was tumor tissue. All receptors come from a female donor with papillary thyroid cancer or a benign thyroid nodule (not recorded which). Some clones in this sample may be carry-over from other donors' samples.

This clone showed up many times. The chain couples TRBV10-3 to TRBJ2-1; D ambiguous. The CDR3 sequence is 11 residues long. Germline assignment: CDR1 ENHRY and CDR2 SYGVKD. Trimming cost V 4 bases and J 5 bases, with 3 bases left between them. CDR3 loop: CAISGDNEQFF. CDR3 coding DNA: TGTGCCATCAGTGGAGACAATGAGCAGTTCTTC.

The sample holds many counts of this clone. DNA for the CDR3: TGTGCCAGTAGTGCTTCGACAGGGGTGGACGAAAAACTGTTTTTT. Translated: CASSASTGVDEKLFF. The rearrangement uses TRBV19 and TRBJ1-4, with 8 bases identical to TRBD1. V was pared by 5 bases and J by 8 bases, with 10 bases of the junction left unmatched. The CDR3 is 15 amino acids. CDR1 is LNHDA, CDR2 SQIVND, per germline (reference sequence).

This clone has more than one count but fewer than ten. The gene calls are TRBV28 and TRBJ2-3; 9 bases align to TRBD1. Germline assignment: CDR1 MDHEN and CDR2 SYDVKM. V dropped 5 bases and J dropped 1; count of bases not matched to a gene: 1. This CDR3 has 14 amino acids. The chain's CDR3 is CASSGTGRTDTQYF. CDR3 bases: TGTGCCAGCAGTGGGACAGGGCGCACAGATACGCAGTATTTT.

This clone was picked up many times. The chain carries TRBV27 and TRBJ1-1, with D unresolved. This CDR3 region has 13 residues. In germline, CDR1 is MNHEY, CDR2 SMNVEV (reference sequence). Trimming left V 2 bases short and J 3 bases short, with 7 bases between. CDR3 sequence reads: CASSLNYYTEAFF. CDR3 nucleotides: TGTGCCAGCAGTTTAAACTATTACACTGAAGCTTTCTTT.

This clone showed up many times. In nucleotides, the CDR3 is TGTGCCAGCAGACCCCCGTGGGCCCTCTCAGATACGCAGTATTTT. The encoded protein is CASRPPWALSDTQYF. The chain carries TRBV5-8 and TRBJ2-3; D ambiguous. Germline lookup yields CDR1 SGHTS and CDR2 YDEGEE. With 5 bases removed from V and 4 bases from J, the gap between germline ends came to 17 bases. The CDR3 has 15 amino acids.

This clone was recorded a few times. This could be a read error, since a much larger clone is one nucleotide away. J is TRBJ2-7 and V is TRBV29-1; 11 bases map to TRBD1. Germline assignment: CDR1 SQVTM and CDR2 ANQGSEA. The CDR3 has 13 residues. CDR3 nucleotides: TGCGGCGGTGGGACCGGGACAGGGGGCGAGCAGTACTTC. This codes for CGGGTGTGGEQYF.

This clone was counted many times. The V and J genes are TRBV3-1 and TRBJ1-3; D uncertain. Looked up from germline, CDR1 is LGHDT and CDR2 is YNNKEL (reference sequence). The CDR3 runs to 13 residues. V was pared by 0 bases and J by 4 bases, with 4 bases between. The CDR3 region is CASSQDRGNTIYF. DNA for the CDR3: TGTGCCAGCAGCCAAGATCGCGGAAACACCATATATTTT.

Comment on this clone: This may arise from a read error, as a much more abundant clone is one base away. The chain is built from TRBV11-2 and TRBJ2-3; D not certain. This CDR3 has 14 amino acids. Looked up from germline, CDR1 is SGHAT and CDR2 is FQNNGV. Between the trimmed V and J ends, which lost 3 bases and 2 bases, there was a span of 9 bases. In DNA, the CDR3 is TGTGCCAGCAGCTTCCGACATGCCACAGATACGCAGTATTTT. Translating gives CASSFRHATDTQYF.

For this clone: The same CDR3 can be traced to other DNA sequences in this sample. The chain has TRBV5-1 and TRBJ1-1, with D possibly TRBD1 on 6 matching bases. Trimming took off 2 bases at V and 7 bases at J, with 18 bases between the two ends. CDR1 is SGHRS and CDR2 is YFSETQ in the germline V gene. This CDR3 is 15 amino acids long. In DNA form, the CDR3 reads TGCGCCAGCAGCTTTCAGGGGCAGCAAGTGGGTGAAGCTTTCTTT. Its protein is CASSFQGQQVGEAFF.

This clone was observed many times. The V gene is TRBV7-9, the J gene TRBJ2-1; perhaps TRBD2 as D (5 bases). The CDR3 consists of 15 residues. Germline V CDR1 and CDR2: SEHNR, FQNEAQ (reference sequence). Trimming left V 1 base short and J 0 bases short, with 7 bases between. CDR3 coding DNA: TGTGCCAGCAGCTTAGTAGGGAGCTCCTACAATGAGCAGTTCTTC. Its translation is CASSLVGSSYNEQFF.

This clone was detected ten times or more. The chain employs TRBV13 and TRBJ2-7; 8 bases line up with TRBD1. This CDR3 is 15 amino acids long. CDR1 and CDR2 from the germline V gene are PRHDT and FYEKMQ (reference sequence). The V segment lost 8 bases and the J segment 0 bases; nucleotides outside the gene matches: 9. CDR3: CASSASRGHSYEQYF. The CDR3 nucleotides are TGTGCCAGCTCGGCCTCCAGGGGGCACTCCTACGAGCAGTACTTC.

The genes are TRBV5-1 and TRBJ1-3; 8 positions match TRBD1. CDR1 is SGHRS and CDR2 is YFSETQ in the germline V gene. J lost 0 bases, V lost 7 bases, and 9 bases had no gene match. The CDR3 runs to 16 residues. CDR3 in DNA: TGCGCCAGCTCCCTGGGGACAGGATCCTCTGGAAACACCATATATTTT. Protein product: CASSLGTGSSGNTIYF. Drawing the rest from reference TRBV5-1 and TRBJ1-3, the complete variable domain is KAGVTQTPRYLIKTRGQQVTLSCSPISGHRSVSWYQQTPGQGLQFLFEYFSETQRNKGNFPGRFSGRQFSNSRSEMNVSTLELGDSALYLCASSLGTGSSGNTIYFGEGSWLTVV.

This clone was observed once. A much larger clone lies a single base off, so this may be a read error. In the same sample, other DNA sequences code for this CDR3. This rearrangement joins TRBV5-4 to TRBJ1-2, with a tentative D call TRBD1 (5 bases). The CDR3 contains 11 residues. The germline CDR1 and CDR2 sequences are SGHNT and YYREEE (reference sequence). The V end was cut by 1 base, the J end by 11 bases, with 9 bases between. CDR3 sequence reads: CASSLYGGYTF. CDR3 coding DNA: TGTGCCAGCAGCTTGTACGGGGGTTACACCTTC.

This clone was seen ten or more times. V and J are TRBV15 and TRBJ2-7, with D tentatively TRBD1 (5 bases). Germline CDR1 LNHNV, CDR2 YYDKDF (reference sequence). V lost 3 bases and J lost 0, with 9 bases in between. The CDR3 consists of 14 residues. For the CDR3, the DNA is TGTGCCACCAGCAGCAGGGCTAGCTCCTACGAGCAGTACTTC. Its translation is CATSSRASSYEQYF.

With regard to this clone: This may be a read error: a much more frequent sequence differs by one nucleotide. This chain joins TRBV20-1 and TRBJ2-3; D perhaps matches TRBD1 (5 bases). V was trimmed by 4 bases and J by 4 bases, leaving 9 bases between them. This CDR3 is built from 12 residues. Per the germline V gene, CDR1 is DFQATT and CDR2 is SNEGSKA (reference sequence). The CDR3 sequence: CSANDRPDTQYF. The DNA for the CDR3 is TGCAGTGCTAATGACAGACCAGATACGCAGTATTTT.

This clone was seen ten or more times. The V gene is TRBV4-1, the J gene TRBJ1-2; a possible D gene is TRBD1 (5 bases). Trimming took 1 base from V and 0 from J, leaving 9 bases between them. CDR3 length equals 15 residues. CDR1 MGHRA and CDR2 YSYEKL come from the germline V gene. The CDR3 protein is CASSQAGLANYGYTF. In nucleotides, the CDR3 is TGCGCCAGCAGCCAAGCAGGGCTAGCTAACTATGGCTACACCTTC.

This clone was seen many times. The rearrangement joins TRBV6-1 to TRBJ1-6, with D tentatively TRBD1 (5 bases). The ends were cut back, 5 bases at V and 6 bases at J, with 20 bases in the middle. CDR3 length equals 17 residues. Germline V gene sequence: CDR1 MNHNS, CDR2 SASEGT. The CDR3 sequence is CASSWTEGLNSNSPLHF. The CDR3 DNA is TGTGCCAGCAGTTGGACGGAGGGGCTTAACAGTAATTCACCCCTCCACTTT.

By share of the sample, this clone is medium-sized. The CDR3 is CASESGRRSNEQFF. DNA of the CDR3: TGTGCCAGCGAAAGCGGGAGAAGAAGCAATGAGCAGTTCTTC. The gene calls are TRBV6-1 and TRBJ2-1, with 8 bases fitting TRBD2. The germline gives CDR1 MNHNS, CDR2 SASEGT. CDR3 length: 14 amino acids. Trimming removed 8 bases from V and 6 bases from J; junction bases left unmatched: 9.

In this sample, this clone turned up many times. The chain is built from TRBV7-2 and TRBJ2-1; possibly TRBD2 for D (5 bases). V lost 6 bases to trimming and J lost 6 bases, with 12 bases between them. The germline gives CDR1 SGHTA, CDR2 FQGNSA. This CDR3 spans 13 amino acids. CDR3 residues: CASRPTNTNEQFF. As DNA, the CDR3 is TGTGCCAGCAGACCGACTAATACCAATGAGCAGTTCTTC.

This clone has a count of ten or more. The genes are TRBV13 and TRBJ2-1, with 9 bases aligning to TRBD2. Trimming cost V 0 bases and J 4 bases; bases outside gene matches: 7. The germline V gene has CDR1 PRHDT and CDR2 FYEKMQ (reference sequence). The CDR3 extends over 17 amino acids. The CDR3 reads CASSLGSSREGYNEQFF. In DNA form, the CDR3 reads TGTGCCAGCAGCTTAGGTTCGTCGCGGGAGGGGTACAATGAGCAGTTCTTC.

In this sample, this clone turned up many times. The chain carries TRBV28 and TRBJ1-3; 8 bases fit TRBD1. This CDR3 region has 14 residues. Germline V CDR1 and CDR2: MDHEN, SYDVKM. V was pared by 7 bases and J by 8 bases, with 10 bases of the junction left unmatched. CDR3 nucleotides: TGTGCCAGCAAGGCAGCCACAGGGGGGTACACCATATATTTT. Translating gives CASKAATGGYTIYF. Full variable domain (missing parts from reference TRBV28 and TRBJ1-3): DVKVTQSSRYLVKRTGEKVFLECVQDMDHENMFWYRQDPGLGLRLIYFSYDVKMKEKGDIPEGYSVSREKKERFSLILESASTNQTSMYLCASKAATGGYTIYFGEGSWLTVV.

This clone was seen ten or more times. The chain links TRBV12-3 or TRBV12-4 to TRBJ2-5; D uncertain. V gave up 3 bases and J gave up 1 base, with 6 bases separating them. The CDR3 has 13 residues. CDR3 coding DNA: TGTGCCAGCAGTTTCGGCAGCCAAGAGACCCAGTACTTC. Protein sequence: CASSFGSQETQYF.

The table lists this clone with many counts. This may be a read error: a much more frequent sequence differs by one nucleotide. The chain employs TRBV28 and TRBJ2-3; D might be TRBD1 or TRBD2, each matching 6 bases. This CDR3 has 15 residues. V was trimmed by 4 bases and J by 4 bases, leaving 15 bases between them. In germline, CDR1 is MDHEN, CDR2 SYDVKM. CDR3 DNA: TGTGCCAGCAGTTCAAGACAGGCTAGCGCAGATACGCAGTATTTT. It translates to CASSSRQASADTQYF.

This clone has just a few counts. This chain joins TRBV28 and TRBJ2-7; the D gene is possibly TRBD2 (6 bases). V was shortened by 4 bases and J by 0 bases, with 16 bases between the two germline ends. CDR1 is MDHEN and CDR2 is SYDVKM in the germline V gene. The CDR3 contains 16 residues. The CDR3 spells CASSYYWDWSSYEQYF. CDR3 DNA: TGTGCCAGCAGTTACTATTGGGACTGGAGCTCCTACGAGCAGTACTTC.

The gene calls are TRBV6-1 and TRBJ2-3, with TRBD2 matching over 10 bases. This CDR3 contains 15 residues. Unmatched junction bases numbered 2, after V lost 5 bases and J lost 0 bases. Germline lookup yields CDR1 MNHNS and CDR2 SASEGT. The CDR3 protein is CASSRLAGSTDTQYF. In DNA form, the CDR3 reads TGTGCCAGCAGTAGACTAGCGGGTAGCACAGATACGCAGTATTTT.

This clone came up a few times. The gene calls are TRBV28 and TRBJ2-7; 12 bases agree with TRBD1. The CDR3 runs 15 residues. Trimming at V came to 5 bases and at J to 5 bases, leaving 7 bases not matched to a gene. Germline V lookup: CDR1 MDHEN, CDR2 SYDVKM. The CDR3 DNA sequence: TGTGCCAGCAGTCCACCGGGACAGGGGGCCCACGAGCAGTACTTC. This gives the protein CASSPPGQGAHEQYF. Filled out from reference TRBV28 and TRBJ2-7, the complete variable domain reads DVKVTQSSRYLVKRTGEKVFLECVQDMDHENMFWYRQDPGLGLRLIYFSYDVKMKEKGDIPEGYSVSREKKERFSLILESASTNQTSMYLCASSPPGQGAHEQYFGPGTRLTVT.

This clone was recorded a few times. This clone may be a read error of a much larger clone one base away. The V gene is TRBV6-1, the J gene TRBJ2-3, with D possibly matching TRBD1 (6 bases). CDR3 length: 12 residues. CDR1 and CDR2 from the germline V gene are MNHNS and SASEGT. The V end lost 7 bases, the J end lost 4 bases, and 9 bases lay between the germline ends. The CDR3 region has the DNA TGTGCCAGCATGGACAGAGCAGATACGCAGTATTTT. Translated, it gives CASMDRADTQYF.

The chain employs TRBV7-6 and TRBJ2-1; TRBD2 agrees at 7 bases. The CDR3 extends over 17 amino acids. Germline V gene sequence: CDR1 SGHVS, CDR2 FNYEAQ. After removal of 1 base from V and 6 bases from J, the junction contained 12 bases not matched to a gene. CDR3 in DNA: TGTGCCAGCAGCTTAGAGGCGGGAGTACGAGGAGGCAATGAGCAGTTCTTC. This sequence encodes CASSLEAGVRGGNEQFF.

V gene TRBV11-2 combines with J gene TRBJ2-5, with D possibly being TRBD1 (6 bases). The CDR3 runs to 15 residues. The germline V gene has CDR1 SGHAT and CDR2 FQNNGV. Trimming pared 4 bases from V and 5 bases from J, leaving 17 bases between. As DNA, the CDR3 is TGTGCCAGCAGCTACCCAACAGGGTGGGGGGAGACCCAGTACTTC. This codes for CASSYPTGWGETQYF.

The genes are TRBV27 and TRBJ1-4; TRBD1 is a possible D gene (5 bases). CDR1 and CDR2 (germline): MNHEY, SMNVEV (reference sequence). The CDR3 length is 17 residues. The V gene lost 6 bases and the J gene lost 6 bases, with 23 bases spanning the gap. The CDR3 DNA follows: TGTGCCAGCAGCTCTGCCGGGACTGTGTGGACTCATGAAAAACTGTTTTTT. Its protein is CASSSAGTVWTHEKLFF.

This clone was recorded many times. The V gene is TRBV27, the J gene TRBJ2-1; 9 bases are a match to TRBD2. Germline CDR1 is MNHEY and CDR2 is SMNVEV (reference sequence). This CDR3 has 17 residues. V gave up 2 bases and J gave up 3 bases; unmatched junction bases: 8. CDR3 DNA sequence: TGTGCCAGCAGTTTAGGACCCGGGACTAGCAGCTACAATGAGCAGTTCTTC. Protein: CASSLGPGTSSYNEQFF.

This clone was recorded a few times. The chain couples TRBV4-1 to TRBJ2-1; a possible D gene is TRBD2 (6 bases). The CDR3 runs 17 residues. Germline V gene data show CDR1 as MGHRA and CDR2 as YSYEKL. The V and J ends lost 1 base and 0 bases respectively, with 13 bases between them. CDR3 sequence: CASSQGWGGNSYNEQFF. CDR3 DNA sequence: TGCGCCAGCAGCCAAGGGTGGGGCGGGAACTCCTACAATGAGCAGTTCTTC.